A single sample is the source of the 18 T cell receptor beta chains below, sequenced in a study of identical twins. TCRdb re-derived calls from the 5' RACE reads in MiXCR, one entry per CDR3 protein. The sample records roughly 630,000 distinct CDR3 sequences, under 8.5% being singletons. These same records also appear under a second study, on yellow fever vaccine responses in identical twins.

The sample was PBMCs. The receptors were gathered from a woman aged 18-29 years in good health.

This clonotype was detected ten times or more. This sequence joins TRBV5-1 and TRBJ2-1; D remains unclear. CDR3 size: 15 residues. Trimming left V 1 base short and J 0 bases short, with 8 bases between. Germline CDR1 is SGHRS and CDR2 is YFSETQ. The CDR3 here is CASSLRTNSYNEQFF. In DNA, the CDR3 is TGCGCCAGCAGCTTGAGAACCAACTCCTACAATGAGCAGTTCTTC.

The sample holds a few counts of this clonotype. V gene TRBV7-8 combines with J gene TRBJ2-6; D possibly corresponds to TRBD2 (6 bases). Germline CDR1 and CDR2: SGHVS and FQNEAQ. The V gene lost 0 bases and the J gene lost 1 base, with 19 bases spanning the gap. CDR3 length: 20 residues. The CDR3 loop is CASSLALSQGGGSGANVLTF. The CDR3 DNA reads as TGTGCCAGCAGCTTAGCGTTGAGTCAGGGAGGAGGTTCTGGGGCCAACGTCCTGACTTTC.

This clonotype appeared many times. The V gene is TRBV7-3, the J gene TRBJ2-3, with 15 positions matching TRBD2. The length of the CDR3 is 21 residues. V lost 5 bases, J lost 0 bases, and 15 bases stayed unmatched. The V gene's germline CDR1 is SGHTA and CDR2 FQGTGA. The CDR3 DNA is TGTGCCAGCAGCCCCAAGGAGGGACTAGCGGGGGGCGAGAAAAGCACAGATACGCAGTATTTT. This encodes CASSPKEGLAGGEKSTDTQYF.

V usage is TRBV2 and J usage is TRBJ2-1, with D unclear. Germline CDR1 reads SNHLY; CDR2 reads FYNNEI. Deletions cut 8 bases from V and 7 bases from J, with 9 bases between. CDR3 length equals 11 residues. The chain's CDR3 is CASELGNEQFF. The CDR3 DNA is TGTGCCAGCGAGTTAGGTAATGAGCAGTTCTTC.

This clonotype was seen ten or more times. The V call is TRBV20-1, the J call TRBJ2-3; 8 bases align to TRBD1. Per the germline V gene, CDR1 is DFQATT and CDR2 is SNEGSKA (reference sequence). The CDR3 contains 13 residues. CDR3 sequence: CRAGGAQTDTQYF. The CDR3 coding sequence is TGCAGAGCAGGGGGCGCTCAGACAGATACGCAGTATTTT.

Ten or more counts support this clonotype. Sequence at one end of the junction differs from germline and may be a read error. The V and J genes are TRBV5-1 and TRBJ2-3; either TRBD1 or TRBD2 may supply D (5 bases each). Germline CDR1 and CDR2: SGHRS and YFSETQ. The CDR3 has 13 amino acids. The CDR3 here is CASRPGTDSSHDF. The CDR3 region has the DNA TGCGCCAGCAGACCCGGGACGGACTCATCCCACGATTTT.

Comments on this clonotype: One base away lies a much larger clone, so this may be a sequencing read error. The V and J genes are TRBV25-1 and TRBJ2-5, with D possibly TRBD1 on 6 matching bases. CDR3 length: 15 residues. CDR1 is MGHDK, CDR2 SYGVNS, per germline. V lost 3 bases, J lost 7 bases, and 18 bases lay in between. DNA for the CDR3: TGTGCCAGCAGTGATTCTTCAGGGGAACGAGGGACCCAGTACTTC. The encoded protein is CASSDSSGERGTQYF.

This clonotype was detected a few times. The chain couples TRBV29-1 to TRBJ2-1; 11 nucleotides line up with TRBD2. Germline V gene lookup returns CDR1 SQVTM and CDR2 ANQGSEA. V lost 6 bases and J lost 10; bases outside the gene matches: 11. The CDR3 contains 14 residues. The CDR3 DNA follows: TGCAGCGTAGAGGGACTAGCGGACAGAATGGAGCAGTTCTTC. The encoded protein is CSVEGLADRMEQFF.

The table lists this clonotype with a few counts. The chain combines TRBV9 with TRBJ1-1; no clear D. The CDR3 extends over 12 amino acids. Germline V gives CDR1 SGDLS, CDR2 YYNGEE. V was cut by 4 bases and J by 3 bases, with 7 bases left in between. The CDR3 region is CASSPIDTEAFF. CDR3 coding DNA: TGTGCCAGCAGCCCGATCGACACTGAAGCTTTCTTT.

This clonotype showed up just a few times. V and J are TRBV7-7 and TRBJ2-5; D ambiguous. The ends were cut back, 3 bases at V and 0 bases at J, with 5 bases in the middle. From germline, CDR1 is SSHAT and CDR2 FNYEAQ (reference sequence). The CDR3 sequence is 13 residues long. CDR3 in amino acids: CASSFGYQETQYF. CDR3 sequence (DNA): TGTGCCAGCAGCTTCGGGTACCAAGAGACCCAGTACTTC.

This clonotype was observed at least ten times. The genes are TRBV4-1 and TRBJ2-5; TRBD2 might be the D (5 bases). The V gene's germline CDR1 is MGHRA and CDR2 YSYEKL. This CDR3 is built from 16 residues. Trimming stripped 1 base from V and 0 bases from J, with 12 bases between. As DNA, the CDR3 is TGCGCCAGCAGCCAAGGGACTCTACCGTACCAAGAGACCCAGTACTTC. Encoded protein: CASSQGTLPYQETQYF.

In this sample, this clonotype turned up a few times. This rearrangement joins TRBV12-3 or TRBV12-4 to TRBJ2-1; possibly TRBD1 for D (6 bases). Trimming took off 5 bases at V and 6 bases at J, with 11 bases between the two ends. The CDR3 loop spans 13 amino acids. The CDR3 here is CASSRDTGNEQFF. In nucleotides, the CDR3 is TGTGCCAGCAGTCGGGACACGGGCAATGAGCAGTTCTTC.

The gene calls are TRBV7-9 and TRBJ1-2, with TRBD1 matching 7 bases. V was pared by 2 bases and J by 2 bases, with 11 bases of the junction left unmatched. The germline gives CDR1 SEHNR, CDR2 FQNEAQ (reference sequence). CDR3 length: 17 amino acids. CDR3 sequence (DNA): TGTGCCAGCAGCTTAAAGGGGGCTCGAGGACAGAACTATGGCTACACCTTC. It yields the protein CASSLKGARGQNYGYTF.

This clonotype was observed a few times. The CDR3: CATSDPSGSGANVLTF. CDR3 DNA sequence: TGTGCCACCAGTGATCCCAGCGGCTCTGGGGCCAACGTCCTGACTTTC. The V call is TRBV24-1, the J call TRBJ2-6; D is perhaps TRBD2 (5 bases). V shed 3 bases and J shed 0 bases, with 8 bases lying between them. There are 16 residues in the CDR3. Germline V gene data show CDR1 as KGHDR and CDR2 as SFDVKD.

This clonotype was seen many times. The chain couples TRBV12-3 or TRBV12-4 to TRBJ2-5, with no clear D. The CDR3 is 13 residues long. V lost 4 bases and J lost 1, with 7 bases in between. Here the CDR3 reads CASSSGIQETQYF. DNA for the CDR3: TGTGCCAGCAGTTCCGGCATCCAAGAGACCCAGTACTTC.

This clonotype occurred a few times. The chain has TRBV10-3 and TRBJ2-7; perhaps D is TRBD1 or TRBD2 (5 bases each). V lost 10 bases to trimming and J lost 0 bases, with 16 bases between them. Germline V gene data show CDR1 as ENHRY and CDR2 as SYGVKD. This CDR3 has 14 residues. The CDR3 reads CATRGRSSSYEQYV. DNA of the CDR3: TGTGCCACCCGGGGCAGGTCGAGCTCCTACGAGCAGTACGTC.

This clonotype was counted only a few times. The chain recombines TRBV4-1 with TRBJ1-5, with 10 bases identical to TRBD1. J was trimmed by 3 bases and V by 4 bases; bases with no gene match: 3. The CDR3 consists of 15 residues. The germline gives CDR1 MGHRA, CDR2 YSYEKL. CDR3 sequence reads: CASSPGQGLNQPQHF. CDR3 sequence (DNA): TGCGCCAGCAGCCCGGGACAGGGGCTCAATCAGCCCCAGCATTTT.

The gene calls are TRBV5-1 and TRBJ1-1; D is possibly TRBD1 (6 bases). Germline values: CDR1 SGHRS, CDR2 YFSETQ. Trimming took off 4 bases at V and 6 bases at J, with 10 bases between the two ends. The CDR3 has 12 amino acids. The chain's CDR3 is CASSPGGAEAFF. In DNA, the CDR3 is TGCGCCAGCAGCCCCGGGGGCGCTGAAGCTTTCTTT.